The T cell receptor (beta chain) described here comes from a study of PD-L1 blockade in urothelial cancer. Study details: Blood was tested 3 weeks (second dose) and 6 weeks into treatment.

The CDR3 has 15 amino acids. CDR1 SGHVS and CDR2 FQNEAQ come from the germline V gene. With 5 bases clipped from V and 1 base from J, the junction kept 4 bases outside the gene matches. Generated by immunoSEQ multiplex PCR, the TCRdb table keeps only in-frame clones and is missing some. The table records 30,000 to 35,000 clones, roughly 88% of them present only once. The starting material was PBMCs, obtained around atezolizumab (anti-PD-L1) treatment. The clonotype originates from a man between 60 and 70 years old with urothelial cancer. The V and J genes are TRBV7-8 and TRBJ2-1, with TRBD2 identical over 8 bases. The CDR3 DNA reads TGTGCCAGCAGCGAGCGGGAGTCGTCCTACAATGAGCAGTTCTTC. Translating it yields CASSERESSYNEQFF.